The T cell receptor beta chain under discussion was sequenced for a study of T cell responses to AZD1222 COVID-19 vaccine. Study-wide background: Whether given at about 4 or about 12 weeks, second doses were pooled.

Regarding the study as a whole: Close to half of all spike-specific TCRs reportedly target regions of the variants that are unmutated. Increased Spike-specific TCR breadth and depth were observed after two AZD1222 doses.

Using immunoSEQ multiplex PCR, the repertoire was profiled, and TCRdb retains in-frame clones only, with some absent. Found here are approximately 150,000 clones, roughly nine tenths of them singletons; the top ten hold 1.6%. With respect to this clone: Antigen: not known.

The CDR3 length is 12 residues. V was pared by 2 bases and J by 12 bases, with 11 bases between. CDR1 is LGHDT and CDR2 is YNNKEL in the germline V gene (reference sequence). The material sequenced was peripheral blood, taken on day 0 of AZD1222 vaccination. The sequence derives from an adult in good health. The chain recombines TRBV3-1 (or the pseudogene TRBV3-2) with TRBJ2-1; possibly TRBD2 for D (6 bases). The CDR3 DNA reads TGTGCCAGCAGCCAAACCTCGGGACTGCAGTTCTTC. It encodes CASSQTSGLQFF.